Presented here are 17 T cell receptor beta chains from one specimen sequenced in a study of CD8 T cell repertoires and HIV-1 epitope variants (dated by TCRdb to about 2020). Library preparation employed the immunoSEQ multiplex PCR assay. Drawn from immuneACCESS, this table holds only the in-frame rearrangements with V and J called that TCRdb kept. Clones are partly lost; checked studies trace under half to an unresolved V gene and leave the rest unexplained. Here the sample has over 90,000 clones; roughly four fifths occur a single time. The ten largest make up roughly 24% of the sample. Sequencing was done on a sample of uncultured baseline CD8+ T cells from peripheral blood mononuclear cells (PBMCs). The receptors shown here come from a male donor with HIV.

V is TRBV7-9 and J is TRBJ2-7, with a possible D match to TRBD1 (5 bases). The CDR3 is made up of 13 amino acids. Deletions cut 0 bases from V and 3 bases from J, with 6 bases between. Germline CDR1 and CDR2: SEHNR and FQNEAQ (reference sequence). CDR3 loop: CASSLAGVYEQYF. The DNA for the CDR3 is TGTGCCAGCAGCTTAGCAGGGGTCTACGAGCAGTACTTC. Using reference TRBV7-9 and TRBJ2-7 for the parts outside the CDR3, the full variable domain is DTGVSQNPRHKITKRGQNVTFRCDPISEHNRLYWYRQTLGQGPEFLTYFQNEAQLEKSRLLSDRFSAERPKGSFSTLEIQRTEQGDSAMYLCASSLAGVYEQYFGPGTRLTVT.

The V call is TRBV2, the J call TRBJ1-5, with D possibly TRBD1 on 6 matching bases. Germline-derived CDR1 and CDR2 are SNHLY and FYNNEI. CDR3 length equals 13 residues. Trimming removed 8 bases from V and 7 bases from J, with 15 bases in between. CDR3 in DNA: TGTGCCAGCTCCGGGGGGGGGCAACAGCCCCAGCATTTT. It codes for CASSGGGQQPQHF. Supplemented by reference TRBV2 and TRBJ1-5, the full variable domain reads EPEVTQTPSHQVTQMGQEVILRCVPISNHLYFYWYRQILGQKVEFLVSFYNNEISEKSEIFDDQFSVERPDGSNFTLKIRSTKLEDSAMYFCASSGGGQQPQHFGDGTRLSIL.

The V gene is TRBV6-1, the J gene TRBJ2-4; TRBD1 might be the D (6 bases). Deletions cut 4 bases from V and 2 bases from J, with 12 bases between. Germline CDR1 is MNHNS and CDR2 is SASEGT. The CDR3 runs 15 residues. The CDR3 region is CASSARTEPKNIQYF. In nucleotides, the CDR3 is TGTGCCAGCAGTGCCAGGACAGAGCCCAAAAACATTCAGTACTTC.

The CDR3 spells CASSQVARVTGELFF. The CDR3 DNA is TGCGCCAGCAGCCAAGTCGCGAGGGTCACCGGGGAGCTGTTTTTT. V and J are TRBV4-3 and TRBJ2-2; TRBD2 might be the D (5 bases). This CDR3 contains 15 residues. In germline, CDR1 is LGHNA, CDR2 YSLEER. V was pared by 1 base and J by 4 bases, with 10 bases between.

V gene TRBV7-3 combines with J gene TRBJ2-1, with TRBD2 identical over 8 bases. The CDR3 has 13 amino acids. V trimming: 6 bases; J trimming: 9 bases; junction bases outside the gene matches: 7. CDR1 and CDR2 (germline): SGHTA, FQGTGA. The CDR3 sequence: CASSSRGGTEQFF. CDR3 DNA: TGTGCCAGCAGTTCCCGGGGGGGCACTGAGCAGTTCTTC.

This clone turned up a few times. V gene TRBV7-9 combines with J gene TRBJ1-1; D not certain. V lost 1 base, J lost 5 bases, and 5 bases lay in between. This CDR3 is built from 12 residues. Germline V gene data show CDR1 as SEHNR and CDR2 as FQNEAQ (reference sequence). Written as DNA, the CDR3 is TGTGCCAGCAGCTTAGTGGTGACTGAAGCTTTCTTT. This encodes CASSLVVTEAFF.

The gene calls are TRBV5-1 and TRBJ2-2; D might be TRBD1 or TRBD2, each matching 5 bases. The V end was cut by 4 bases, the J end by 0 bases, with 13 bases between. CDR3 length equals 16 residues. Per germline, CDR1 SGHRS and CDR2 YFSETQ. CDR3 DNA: TGCGCCAGCAGCCAGGGACCCCTCTCGAACACCGGGGAGCTGTTTTTT. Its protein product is CASSQGPLSNTGELFF.

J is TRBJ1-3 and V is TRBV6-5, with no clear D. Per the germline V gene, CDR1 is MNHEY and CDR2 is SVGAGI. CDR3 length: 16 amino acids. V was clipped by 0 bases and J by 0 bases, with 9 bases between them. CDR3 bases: TGTGCCAGCAGTTACTCGTCCCAACTCTCTGGAAACACCATATATTTT. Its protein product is CASSYSSQLSGNTIYF.

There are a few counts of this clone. CDR3 nucleotide sequence: TGCGCCAGCAGCTTGGCCCCCGTAGGGGCCTACGAGCAGTACTTC. Residues: CASSLAPVGAYEQYF. The chain is built from TRBV5-1 and TRBJ2-7; D possibly corresponds to TRBD1 (5 bases). Germline loops: CDR1 SGHRS, CDR2 YFSETQ. The CDR3 totals 15 residues. Trimming cost V 0 bases and J 2 bases, with 12 bases left between them.

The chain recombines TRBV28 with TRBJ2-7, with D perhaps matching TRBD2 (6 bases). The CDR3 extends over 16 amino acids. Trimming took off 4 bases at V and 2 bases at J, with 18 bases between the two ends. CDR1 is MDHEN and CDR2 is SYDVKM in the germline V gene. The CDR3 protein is CASSSPGDLGTYEQYF. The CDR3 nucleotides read TGTGCCAGCAGTTCCCCGGGAGACCTCGGGACCTACGAGCAGTACTTC.

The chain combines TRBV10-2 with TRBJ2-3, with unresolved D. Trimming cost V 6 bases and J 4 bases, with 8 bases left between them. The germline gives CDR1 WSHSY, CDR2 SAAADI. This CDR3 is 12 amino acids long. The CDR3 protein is CASRVSADTQYF. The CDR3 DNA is TGCGCCAGCAGGGTATCAGCAGATACGCAGTATTTT.

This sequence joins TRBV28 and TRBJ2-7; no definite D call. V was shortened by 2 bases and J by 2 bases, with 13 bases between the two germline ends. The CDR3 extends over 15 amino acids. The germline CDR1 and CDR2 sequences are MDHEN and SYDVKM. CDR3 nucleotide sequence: TGTGCCAGCAGTTTAGTAGGACCGCGTACCTACGAGCAGTACTTC. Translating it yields CASSLVGPRTYEQYF.

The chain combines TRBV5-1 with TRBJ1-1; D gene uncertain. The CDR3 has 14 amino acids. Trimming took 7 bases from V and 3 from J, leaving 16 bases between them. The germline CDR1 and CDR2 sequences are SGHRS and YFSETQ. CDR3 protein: CASRRAPRDTEAFF. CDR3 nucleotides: TGCGCCAGCCGCCGGGCCCCACGGGACACTGAAGCTTTCTTT.

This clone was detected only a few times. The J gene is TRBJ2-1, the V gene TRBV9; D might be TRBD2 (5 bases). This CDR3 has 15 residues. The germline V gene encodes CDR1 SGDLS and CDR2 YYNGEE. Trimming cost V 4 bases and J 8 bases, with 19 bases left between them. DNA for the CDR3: TGTGCCAGCAGCCCTTCGGGAAGTCCTAAGGATGAGCAGTTCTTC. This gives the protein CASSPSGSPKDEQFF.

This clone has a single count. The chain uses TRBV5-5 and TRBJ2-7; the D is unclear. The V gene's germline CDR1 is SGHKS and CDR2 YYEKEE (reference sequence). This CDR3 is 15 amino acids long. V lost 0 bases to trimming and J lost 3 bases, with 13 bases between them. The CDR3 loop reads CASSLGLDPRYEQYF. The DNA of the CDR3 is TGTGCCAGCAGCTTGGGACTTGATCCTCGCTACGAGCAGTACTTC. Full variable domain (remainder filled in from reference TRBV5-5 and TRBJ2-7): DAGVTQSPTHLIKTRGQQVTLRCSPISGHKSVSWYQQVLGQGPQFIFQYYEKEERGRGNFPDRFSARQFPNYSSELNVNALLLGDSALYLCASSLGLDPRYEQYFGPGTRLTVT.

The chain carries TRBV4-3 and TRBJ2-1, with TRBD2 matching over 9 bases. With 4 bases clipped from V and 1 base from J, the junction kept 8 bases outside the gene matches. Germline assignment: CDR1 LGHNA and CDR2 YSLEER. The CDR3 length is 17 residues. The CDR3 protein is CASSRTISGGSYNEQFF. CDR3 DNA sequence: TGCGCCAGCAGCCGGACTATTAGCGGGGGTTCCTACAATGAGCAGTTCTTC.

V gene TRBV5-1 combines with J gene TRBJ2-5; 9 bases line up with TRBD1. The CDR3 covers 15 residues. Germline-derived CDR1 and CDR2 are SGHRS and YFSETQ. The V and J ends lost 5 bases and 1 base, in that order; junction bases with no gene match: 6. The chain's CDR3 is CASRSGQGFQETQYF. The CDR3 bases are TGCGCCAGCAGATCGGGACAGGGCTTCCAAGAGACCCAGTACTTC.